This TCR beta chain comes out of a study of T-cell reconstitution after alpha-beta-depleted transplantation in children. Unique molecular identifiers tagged the TCRbeta library. MiXCR, run by TCRdb on the PCR reads, gives a single entry per CDR3 protein. The profile shows approximately 650,000 distinct CDR3 sequences, 13% of them singletons. Germline CDR1 SNHLY, CDR2 FYNNEI. Trimming shortened V by 3 bases and J by 1 base, and 23 bases separated the two germline ends. This CDR3 comprises 19 residues. Points from the study as a whole: T-cell counts and diversity were attributed mostly to newly produced T cells one year after transplant.

About this clonotype: Its antigen is undetermined.

This chain connects TRBV2 to TRBJ2-3, with D perhaps matching TRBD2 (6 bases). The sample consisted of PBMCs, taken before TCRalphabeta/CD19-depleted stem cell transplant. The clonotype originates from a girl aged 2 to 9 with congenital amegakaryocytic thrombocytopenia, due to receive a stem cell transplant. DNA of the CDR3: TGTGCCAGCAGTGATCTCGGGGGAGGCTCCGGGGATCGCACAGATACGCAGTATTTT. Protein: CASSDLGGGSGDRTDTQYF.